This passage covers 7 T cell receptor beta chains from one sample sequenced in a study of blood T cell repertoires in COVID-19. The data were produced by immunoSEQ multiplex PCR, yet TCRdb's version contains in-frame clones alone and is incomplete. The data show around 100,000 clones, about 90% seen once. Sequenced sample: peripheral blood. These receptors were taken from a man aged 30 to 39 in a cohort sampled during active COVID-19.

The chain couples TRBV7-2 to TRBJ2-4; D perhaps matches TRBD2 (6 bases). CDR3 length: 17 amino acids. V gave up 5 bases and J gave up 7 bases, with 24 bases separating them. Per the germline V gene, CDR1 is SGHTA and CDR2 is FQGNSA. CDR3 residues: CASSQFNFRDSRNIQYF. DNA for the CDR3: TGTGCCAGCAGCCAATTCAATTTCAGGGACTCGCGGAACATTCAGTACTTC.

The genes are TRBV6-5 and TRBJ1-2; D is ambiguous. The germline gives CDR1 MNHEY, CDR2 SVGAGI. The length of the CDR3 is 11 residues. V lost 8 bases, J lost 6 bases, and 10 bases lay in between. Written as DNA, the CDR3 is TGTGCCAGCGAGGAGATCAATGGCTACACCTTC. Translation: CASEEINGYTF.

J is TRBJ1-2 and V is TRBV9; 9 bases are a match to TRBD1. In germline, CDR1 is SGDLS, CDR2 YYNGEE. With 5 bases clipped from V and 6 bases from J, the junction kept 5 bases outside the gene matches. This CDR3 is built from 13 residues. The CDR3 DNA sequence: TGTGCCAGCAGTGATGGACAGGGGAATGGCTACACCTTC. Amino acid sequence: CASSDGQGNGYTF.

This clone was recorded a few times. J is TRBJ2-4 and V is TRBV5-1; 7 bases map to TRBD1. Looked up from germline, CDR1 is SGHRS and CDR2 is YFSETQ. The V and J ends lost 4 bases and 3 bases, in that order; junction bases with no gene match: 7. The CDR3 contains 15 residues. The DNA for the CDR3 is TGCGCCAGCAGCCCCGGACAGGCGATCAAAAACATTCAGTACTTC. It is translated as CASSPGQAIKNIQYF.

This chain links TRBV28 with TRBJ2-3; 12 positions match TRBD1. CDR1 is MDHEN, CDR2 SYDVKM, per germline. This CDR3 is built from 16 residues. V dropped 5 bases and J dropped 6; count of bases not matched to a gene: 9. The DNA for the CDR3 is TGTGCCAGCAGTGTCCCGGGACAGGGGGCTGTGGATACGCAGTATTTT. This translates into CASSVPGQGAVDTQYF.

V and J are TRBV4-3 and TRBJ2-2, with 8 bases matching TRBD2. The J segment lost 4 bases and the V segment lost 0 bases, leaving 7 bases of the junction unmatched. This CDR3 contains 17 residues. Germline V gene data show CDR1 as LGHNA and CDR2 as YSLEER. DNA of the CDR3: TGCGCCAGCAGCCAAGAGATAAGCGGGGGATTCACCGGGGAGCTGTTTTTT. As protein: CASSQEISGGFTGELFF.

DNA for the CDR3: TGTGCCAGCAGTTCCCGCAGGGGGTCCAATCAGCCCCAGCATTTT. This encodes CASSSRRGSNQPQHF. The gene calls are TRBV6-5 and TRBJ1-5; TRBD1 aligns across 7 bases. CDR3 length equals 15 residues. The V gene's germline CDR1 is MNHEY and CDR2 SVGAGI. V trimming: 4 bases; J trimming: 3 bases; junction bases outside the gene matches: 6.